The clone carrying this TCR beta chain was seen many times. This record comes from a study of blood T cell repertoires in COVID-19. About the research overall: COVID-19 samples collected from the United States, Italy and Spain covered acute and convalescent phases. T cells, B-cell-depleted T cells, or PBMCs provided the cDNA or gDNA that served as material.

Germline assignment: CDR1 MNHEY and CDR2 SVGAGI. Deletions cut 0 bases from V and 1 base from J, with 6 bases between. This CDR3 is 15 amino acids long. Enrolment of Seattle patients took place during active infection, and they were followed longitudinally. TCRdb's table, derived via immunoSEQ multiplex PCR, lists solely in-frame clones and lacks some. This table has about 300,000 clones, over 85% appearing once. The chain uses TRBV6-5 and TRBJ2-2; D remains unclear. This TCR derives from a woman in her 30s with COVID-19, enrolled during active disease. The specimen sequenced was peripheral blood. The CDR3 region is CASSYSSQNTGELFF. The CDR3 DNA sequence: TGTGCCAGCAGTTACTCGAGCCAGAACACCGGGGAGCTGTTTTTT.